Below are 28 T cell receptor beta chains sequenced from a single sample in a study of T cell changes during pregnancy in multiple sclerosis. Clones were read by immunoSEQ multiplex PCR, and TCRdb kept only the in-frame ones, dropping some. The data show 78,000 or so clones, roughly nine tenths seen once. The sample in question was peripheral blood, obtained before pregnancy. These receptors all stem from a female donor with multiple sclerosis, enrolled in a pregnancy study.

This sequence joins TRBV5-1 and TRBJ2-7, with TRBD2 matching 10 bases. The CDR3 length is 17 residues. The germline CDR1 and CDR2 sequences are SGHRS and YFSETQ. V trimming: 4 bases; J trimming: 5 bases; junction bases outside the gene matches: 15. CDR3 DNA sequence: TGCGCCAGCAGCCCAGGAGGGGGAGCGGGAGGGTTCGACGAGCAGTACTTC. This sequence encodes CASSPGGGAGGFDEQYF.

The chain links TRBV28 to TRBJ2-2; 9 bases align to TRBD1. This CDR3 is 19 amino acids long. Trimming at V came to 2 bases and at J to 3 bases, leaving 13 bases not matched to a gene. Germline lookup yields CDR1 MDHEN and CDR2 SYDVKM. CDR3 region: CASSLLGTGLFSDTGELFF. The DNA for the CDR3 is TGTGCCAGCAGTTTACTAGGGACAGGGTTATTCTCGGACACCGGGGAGCTGTTTTTT. Supplemented by reference TRBV28 and TRBJ2-2, the full variable domain reads DVKVTQSSRYLVKRTGEKVFLECVQDMDHENMFWYRQDPGLGLRLIYFSYDVKMKEKGDIPEGYSVSREKKERFSLILESASTNQTSMYLCASSLLGTGLFSDTGELFFGEGSRLTVL.

The chain is built from TRBV7-9 and TRBJ2-7, with 9 positions matching TRBD2. Germline CDR1 reads SEHNR; CDR2 reads FQNEAQ (reference sequence). The length of the CDR3 is 14 residues. The V segment lost 3 bases and the J segment 7 bases; nucleotides outside the gene matches: 7. Written as DNA, the CDR3 is TGTGCCAGCAGCTTGGTAGCGGGAGTTGGAGAGCAGTACTTC. This sequence encodes CASSLVAGVGEQYF.

The chain joins TRBV5-1 to TRBJ2-2, with a weak D call TRBD1 (5 bases). V was trimmed by 6 bases and J by 4 bases, leaving 16 bases between them. The CDR3 is 15 amino acids. Germline loops: CDR1 SGHRS, CDR2 YFSETQ. The CDR3 region is CASTRALGATGELFF. The CDR3 coding sequence is TGCGCCAGCACTCGGGCCCTTGGGGCCACCGGGGAGCTGTTTTTT.

The rearrangement joins TRBV5-1 to TRBJ2-4; TRBD1 agrees at 11 bases. The CDR3 spans 20 residues. Germline lookup yields CDR1 SGHRS and CDR2 YFSETQ. J lost 0 bases, V lost 4 bases, and 15 bases had no gene match. The CDR3 is CASSTRTGGVYVGAKNIQYF. The CDR3 DNA follows: TGCGCCAGCAGCACGAGGACAGGGGGCGTTTACGTCGGAGCCAAAAACATTCAGTACTTC.

The CDR3 bases are TGTGCCAGCAGCTCACGGGACAGGAGCTCTGGAAACACCATATATTTT. It yields the protein CASSSRDRSSGNTIYF. V and J are TRBV7-2 and TRBJ1-3; 8 bases are shared with TRBD1. Looked up from germline, CDR1 is SGHTA and CDR2 is FQGNSA. V dropped 4 bases and J dropped 0; count of bases not matched to a gene: 5. This CDR3 comprises 16 residues.

This chain uses TRBV7-8 with TRBJ2-1; 13 bases match TRBD2. This CDR3 has 19 residues. J lost 12 bases, V lost 5 bases, and 22 bases had no gene match. Germline V gene data show CDR1 as SGHVS and CDR2 as FQNEAQ. For the CDR3, the DNA is TGTGCCAGCAGCGGAGAGAAAGGCATAGGGACTAGCGGGATGTTTTGGCAGTTCTTC. It encodes CASSGEKGIGTSGMFWQFF.

The chain links TRBV29-1 to TRBJ2-7; TRBD1 matches 7 bases. V was pared by 7 bases and J by 6 bases, with 9 bases of the junction left unmatched. CDR3 length equals 12 residues. The germline V gene encodes CDR1 SQVTM and CDR2 ANQGSEA. CDR3 amino acids: CSAPGTEGEQYF. The CDR3 region has the DNA TGCAGCGCGCCCGGGACAGAAGGCGAGCAGTACTTC.

This chain connects TRBV27 to TRBJ1-3, with D perhaps matching TRBD1 (5 bases). V dropped 5 bases and J dropped 0 bases, with 17 bases sitting between them. The CDR3 loop spans 17 amino acids. Germline V gives CDR1 MNHEY, CDR2 SMNVEV (reference sequence). The CDR3 loop reads CASSENGGVHSGNTIYF. The CDR3 coding sequence is TGTGCCAGCAGTGAGAATGGGGGGGTCCACTCTGGAAACACCATATATTTT.

The V gene is TRBV4-1, the J gene TRBJ2-1; TRBD2 agrees at 12 bases. V shed 3 bases and J 10 bases; nucleotides not matched to a gene: 7. This CDR3 has 15 amino acids. The germline CDR1 and CDR2 sequences are MGHRA and YSYEKL. The CDR3 coding sequence is TGCGCCAGCAGCCAGGTTGGACTAGCGGGATCGGAGCAGTTCTTC. Translating gives CASSQVGLAGSEQFF.

This clone came up a few times. This chain links TRBV28 with TRBJ1-1; weak D call: TRBD1 (6 bases). The CDR3 runs 14 residues. CDR1 and CDR2 from the germline V gene are MDHEN and SYDVKM. Trimming stripped 7 bases from V and 1 base from J, with 13 bases between. The CDR3 nucleotides are TGTGCCAGCACGGAAGGGGGGGGGAACACTGAAGCTTTCTTT. Translated, it gives CASTEGGGNTEAFF.

This chain uses TRBV5-1 with TRBJ2-1, with 8 bases matching TRBD2. The V and J ends lost 2 bases and 4 bases, in that order; junction bases with no gene match: 8. Germline CDR1 SGHRS, CDR2 YFSETQ. The CDR3 totals 16 residues. The CDR3 nucleotides read TGCGCCAGCAGCTTTGTGACGGGAGGGCCATACAATGAGCAGTTCTTC. Its translation is CASSFVTGGPYNEQFF.

Here the CDR3 reads CASSSLLAGFTDTQYF. CDR3 coding DNA: TGTGCCAGTAGTTCCCTACTAGCGGGATTCACAGATACGCAGTATTTT. The V and J genes are TRBV19 and TRBJ2-3; 10 bases match TRBD2. V shed 5 bases and J 2 bases; nucleotides not matched to a gene: 7. This CDR3 has 16 amino acids. Germline assignment: CDR1 LNHDA and CDR2 SQIVND (reference sequence).

The rearrangement joins TRBV2 to TRBJ2-1, with D perhaps TRBD2 (7 bases). The CDR3 runs 13 residues. The germline V gene has CDR1 SNHLY and CDR2 FYNNEI. V was pared by 8 bases and J by 6 bases, with 14 bases between. The CDR3: CASALGGPNEQFF. Written as DNA, the CDR3 is TGTGCCAGCGCCTTGGGGGGGCCCAATGAGCAGTTCTTC.

V usage is TRBV5-4 and J usage is TRBJ2-3; TRBD1 aligns across 9 bases. The CDR3 totals 15 residues. Germline assignment: CDR1 SGHNT and CDR2 YYREEE (reference sequence). V was clipped by 4 bases and J by 1 base; unmatched bases: 4. The CDR3 is CASSQGQGRTDTQYF. DNA of the CDR3: TGTGCCAGCAGCCAAGGACAGGGGCGCACAGATACGCAGTATTTT.

The gene calls are TRBV9 and TRBJ2-1; 9 bases align to TRBD1. The CDR3 sequence is 14 residues long. Germline V CDR1 and CDR2: SGDLS, YYNGEE. The V segment lost 4 bases and the J segment 7 bases; nucleotides outside the gene matches: 6. CDR3 protein: CASSNGQGRNEQFF. CDR3 bases: TGTGCCAGCAGCAATGGACAGGGGAGGAATGAGCAGTTCTTC.

The rearrangement joins TRBV27 to TRBJ2-4, with 7 bases that match TRBD2. The germline gives CDR1 MNHEY, CDR2 SMNVEV (reference sequence). The CDR3 extends over 15 amino acids. The V segment lost 5 bases and the J segment 7 bases; nucleotides outside the gene matches: 11. The CDR3 DNA sequence: TGTGCCAGCAGTCCCCCGGGGGTTAGCGGGAACATTCAGTACTTC. The encoded protein is CASSPPGVSGNIQYF.

DNA for the CDR3: TGTGCCAGCAGCTTATCCGGGGCTGGAAACACCATATATTTT. This gives the protein CASSLSGAGNTIYF. This sequence joins TRBV7-2 and TRBJ1-3; D unresolved. Germline CDR1 reads SGHTA; CDR2 reads FQGNSA. V gave up 2 bases and J gave up 2 bases, with 7 bases separating them. This CDR3 is built from 14 residues.

The chain links TRBV28 to TRBJ2-3, with unresolved D. Germline V gene data show CDR1 as MDHEN and CDR2 as SYDVKM. The V end was cut by 2 bases, the J end by 0 bases, with 18 bases between. This CDR3 is 18 amino acids long. DNA for the CDR3: TGTGCCAGCAGTTTACCAGCCGGTAGCCGATCCAGCACAGATACGCAGTATTTT. It codes for CASSLPAGSRSSTDTQYF.

The chain is built from TRBV5-1 and TRBJ2-7, with 7 bases identical to TRBD1. The CDR3 length is 13 residues. V shed 5 bases, J shed 3 bases, and the junction held 5 bases outside the gene matches. Germline loops: CDR1 SGHRS, CDR2 YFSETQ. CDR3 sequence (DNA): TGCGCCAGCAGTAACTACAGGGGCTACGAGCAGTACTTC. Amino acid sequence: CASSNYRGYEQYF.

This chain uses TRBV4-2 with TRBJ2-7; 10 nucleotides line up with TRBD1. CDR1 and CDR2 from the germline V gene are LGHNA and YNFKEQ. CDR3 length: 15 residues. V shed 3 bases, J shed 3 bases, and the junction held 5 bases outside the gene matches. The CDR3 reads CASSQARTGGYEQYF. The CDR3, as DNA: TGTGCCAGCAGCCAGGCTCGGACAGGGGGCTACGAGCAGTACTTC.

This chain links TRBV29-1 with TRBJ1-1; tentative D call: TRBD1 (5 bases). Germline V gene data show CDR1 as SQVTM and CDR2 as ANQGSEA. Trimming left V 4 bases short and J 5 bases short, with 11 bases between. The CDR3 is made up of 12 amino acids. The CDR3 bases are TGCAGCGTTGGGACGGAGGGGACTGAAGCTTTCTTT. Translation: CSVGTEGTEAFF. The variable domain in full, completed from reference TRBV29-1 and TRBJ1-1, reads SAVISQKPSRDICQRGTSLTIQCQVDSQVTMMFWYRQQPGQSLTLIATANQGSEATYESGFVIDKFPISRPNLTFSTLTVSNMSPEDSSIYLCSVGTEGTEAFFGQGTRLTVV.

The rearrangement links TRBV11-2 to TRBJ2-5; 10 bases align to TRBD1. V lost 5 bases to trimming and J lost 6 bases; unmatched junction nucleotides: 3. Germline V gene lookup returns CDR1 SGHAT and CDR2 FQNNGV. The CDR3 runs to 13 residues. The CDR3 coding sequence is TGTGCCAGCAGCGCCGACAGGGGGCAGACCCAGTACTTC. Residues: CASSADRGQTQYF.

The table lists this clone with a count of one. The chain combines TRBV5-1 with TRBJ2-7, with 10 bases aligning to TRBD2. CDR3 length: 14 amino acids. J was trimmed by 11 bases and V by 0 bases; bases with no gene match: 8. Germline V gives CDR1 SGHRS, CDR2 YFSETQ. The CDR3 nucleotides are TGCGCCAGCAGCTTGGGGGCTAGCGGGAGTAGGGAGTACTTC. Translated, it gives CASSLGASGSREYF. The variable domain in full, with the rest retrieved from reference TRBV5-1 and TRBJ2-7, is KAGVTQTPRYLIKTRGQQVTLSCSPISGHRSVSWYQQTPGQGLQFLFEYFSETQRNKGNFPGRFSGRQFSNSRSEMNVSTLELGDSALYLCASSLGASGSREYFGPGTRLTVT.

V is TRBV5-4 and J is TRBJ2-1, with TRBD2 matching over 11 bases. Per the germline V gene, CDR1 is SGHNT and CDR2 is YYREEE (reference sequence). This CDR3 comprises 17 residues. Trimming cost V 0 bases and J 7 bases; bases outside gene matches: 9. The CDR3 DNA sequence: TGTGCCAGCAGCTTGGACCTCCTAGCGGGGGGACCTAATGAGCAGTTCTTC. It specifies CASSLDLLAGGPNEQFF.

V is TRBV27 and J is TRBJ2-6; the D gene is possibly TRBD1 (6 bases). The CDR3 spans 18 residues. Germline CDR1 MNHEY, CDR2 SMNVEV (reference sequence). V gave up 0 bases and J gave up 0 bases, with 12 bases separating them. The CDR3 nucleotides are TGTGCCAGCAGTTTATCTGGGGGCCTGAGCTCTGGGGCCAACGTCCTGACTTTC. It translates to CASSLSGGLSSGANVLTF.

Remarks on this clone: The sample holds other DNA sequences that translate to the same CDR3. This chain connects TRBV19 to TRBJ2-6, with D maybe TRBD2 (5 bases). The V end lost 4 bases, the J end lost 0 bases, and 7 bases lay between the germline ends. Germline assignment: CDR1 LNHDA and CDR2 SQIVND (reference sequence). This CDR3 is 15 amino acids long. CDR3 sequence reads: CASSTRGSGANVLTF. CDR3 sequence (DNA): TGTGCCAGTAGTACACGGGGCTCTGGGGCCAACGTCCTGACTTTC.

The genes are TRBV27 and TRBJ2-3, with 8 bases identical to TRBD2. J gave up 4 bases and V 5 bases, and 8 bases lay outside the gene matches. There are 15 residues in the CDR3. Germline V lookup: CDR1 MNHEY, CDR2 SMNVEV (reference sequence). Here the CDR3 reads CASSRAGGNPDTQYF. The CDR3 DNA reads as TGTGCCAGCAGTCGGGCGGGAGGTAATCCAGATACGCAGTATTTT.